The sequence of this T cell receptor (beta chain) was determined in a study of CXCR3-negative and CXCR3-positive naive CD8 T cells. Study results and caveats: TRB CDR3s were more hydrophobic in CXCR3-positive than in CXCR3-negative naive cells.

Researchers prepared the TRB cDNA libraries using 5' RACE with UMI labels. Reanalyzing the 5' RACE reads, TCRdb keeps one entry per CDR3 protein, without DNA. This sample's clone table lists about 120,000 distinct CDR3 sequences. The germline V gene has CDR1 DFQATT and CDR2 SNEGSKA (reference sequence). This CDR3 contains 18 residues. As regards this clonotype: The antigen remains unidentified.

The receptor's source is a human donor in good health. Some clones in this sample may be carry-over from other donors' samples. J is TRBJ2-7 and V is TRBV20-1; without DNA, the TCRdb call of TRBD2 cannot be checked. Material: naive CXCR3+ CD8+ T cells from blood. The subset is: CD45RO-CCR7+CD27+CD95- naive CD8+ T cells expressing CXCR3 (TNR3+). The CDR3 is CSARVSSGLPFLLYEQYF.